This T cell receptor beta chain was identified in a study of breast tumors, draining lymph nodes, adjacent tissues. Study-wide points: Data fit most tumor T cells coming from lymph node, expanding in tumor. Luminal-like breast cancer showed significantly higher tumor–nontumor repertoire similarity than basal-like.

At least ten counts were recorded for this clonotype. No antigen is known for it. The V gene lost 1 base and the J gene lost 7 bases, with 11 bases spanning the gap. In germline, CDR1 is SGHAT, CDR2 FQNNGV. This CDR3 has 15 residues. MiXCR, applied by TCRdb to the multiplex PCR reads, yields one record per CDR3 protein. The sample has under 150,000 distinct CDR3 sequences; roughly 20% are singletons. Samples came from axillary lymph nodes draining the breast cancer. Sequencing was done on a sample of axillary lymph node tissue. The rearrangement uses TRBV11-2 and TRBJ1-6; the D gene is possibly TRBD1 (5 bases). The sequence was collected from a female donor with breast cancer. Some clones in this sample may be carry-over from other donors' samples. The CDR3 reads CASSLVGQGNSPLHF. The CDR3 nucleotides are TGTGCCAGCAGCTTAGTGGGCCAGGGAAATTCACCCCTCCACTTT.